The TCR beta chain under discussion was sequenced for a study of blood T cells in healthy people across ages. Next came a second PCR, run for about 7 to 12 cycles, which used a sample-barcoded 5' primer along with a J-beta primer mix. TCRdb called the 5' RACE reads again in MiXCR, with one record for every CDR3 protein. The sample includes about 1.4 million distinct CDR3 sequences, 55% to 75% of them seen just once. CDR1 is DFQATT, CDR2 SNEGSKA, per germline (reference sequence). This CDR3 comprises 16 residues. Trimming removed 5 bases from V and 4 bases from J, with 21 bases in between. The sample was blood. The receptor's source is a young man in good health. This rearrangement joins TRBV20-1 to TRBJ2-1; TRBD1 might be the D (7 bases). CDR3 region: CSAESSEGTAYNEQFF. The CDR3 DNA is TGCAGTGCTGAATCGTCGGAGGGGACAGCTTACAATGAGCAGTTCTTC.